Sequencing of this T cell receptor beta chain was carried out in a study of technical replicates of blood from a handful of donors. The CDR3 spans 13 residues. Only in-frame clones appear in the TCRdb table, and some are missing; sequencing was by immunoSEQ multiplex PCR. The repertoire holds roughly 71,000 clones, with approximately 93% as singletons. The rearrangement uses TRBV21-1 and TRBJ1-1. TRBV21-1 is a pseudogene segment. The specimen was T cells isolated from PBMCs. The TCR sequence derives from a human donor in good health. The CDR3 sequence: CASSQRGNTEAFF. In DNA form, the CDR3 reads TGTGCCAGCAGCCAACGGGGGAACACTGAAGCTTTCTTT.